This T cell receptor (beta chain) was captured in a study of Ad26.COV2.S vaccination and SARS-CoV-2 variants. A note on this clone: Antigen specificity is unknown.

Overall study results and limits: Vaccine recipients had higher spike-specific TCR breadth than placebo recipients.

Treatment given: 19 received Ad26.COV2.S at low or high dose, single or two shots; about 5 received placebo; per-sample allocation not given. Sampling took place 63 days after the first vaccine or placebo injection. Generated by immunoSEQ multiplex PCR, the TCRdb table keeps only in-frame clones and is missing some. The data contain about 320,000 clones, more than 70% of them seen just once; the ten biggest clones take up 1.9%. The starting material was peripheral blood, obtained in a trial of Ad26.COV2.S vaccine versus placebo. The clonotype originates from a person between 18 and 65 years old who received the Ad26.COV2.S COVID-19 vaccine or a placebo.

In DNA, the CDR3 is TGTGCCAGCAGCTTAGGACTAGCGGGGGTAAATGAGCAGTTCTTC. Its protein is CASSLGLAGVNEQFF. J is TRBJ2-1 and V is TRBV7-2; 12 nucleotides agree with TRBD2. J was trimmed by 7 bases and V by 1 base; bases with no gene match: 2. Germline-derived CDR1 and CDR2 are SGHTA and FQGNSA. CDR3 length: 15 amino acids.